The 13 T cell receptor beta chains below were found in one sample sequenced in a study. TCRdb re-called the RT-PCR reads through MiXCR, storing one row per CDR3 protein. The table lists fewer than 800,000 distinct CDR3 sequences, approximately 14% of them singletons. Sequenced sample: memory CD4+ T cells from blood. The receptors were gathered from a female donor in good health, serving as a healthy control.

This clonotype has a handful of counts. The chain uses TRBV7-2 and TRBJ2-4, with 9 bases lining up with TRBD1. The CDR3 runs 13 residues. V dropped 4 bases and J dropped 7; count of bases not matched to a gene: 2. Per germline, CDR1 SGHTA and CDR2 FQGNSA. CDR3: CASSSGTGNIQYF. The CDR3 DNA sequence: TGTGCCAGCAGCTCAGGGACAGGGAACATTCAGTACTTC.

This chain links TRBV6-1 with TRBJ1-5, with D tentatively TRBD1 (6 bases). This CDR3 contains 15 residues. The germline V gene encodes CDR1 MNHNS and CDR2 SASEGT. V was pared by 6 bases and J by 3 bases, with 15 bases between. This chain's CDR3 is CASRQQGFNNQPQHF. The CDR3 nucleotides read TGTGCCAGCAGACAACAGGGATTTAACAATCAGCCCCAGCATTTT.

The sample holds a few counts of this clonotype. V and J are TRBV11-2 and TRBJ2-7; the D gene is possibly TRBD2 (7 bases). V dropped 5 bases and J dropped 4 bases, with 18 bases sitting between them. Germline V CDR1 and CDR2: SGHAT, FQNNGV. The CDR3 runs 15 residues. CDR3 protein: CASSRRGGARYEQYF. The CDR3 nucleotides are TGTGCCAGCAGCCGAAGGGGGGGGGCACGGTACGAGCAGTACTTC. Full variable domain (missing parts from reference TRBV11-2 and TRBJ2-7): EAGVAQSPRYKIIEKRQSVAFWCNPISGHATLYWYQQILGQGPKLLIQFQNNGVVDDSQLPKDRFSAERLKGVDSTLKIQPAKLEDSAVYLCASSRRGGARYEQYFGPGTRLTVT.

In this sample, this clonotype turned up a few times. The J gene is TRBJ2-1, the V gene TRBV20-1; TRBD1 agrees at 9 bases. This CDR3 has 15 amino acids. Per germline, CDR1 DFQATT and CDR2 SNEGSKA (reference sequence). Trimming at V came to 6 bases and at J to 6 bases, leaving 12 bases not matched to a gene. The CDR3 sequence is CSATSPGTGFNEQFF. CDR3 DNA sequence: TGCAGTGCCACCTCCCCCGGGACAGGGTTCAATGAGCAGTTCTTC.

The chain uses TRBV7-3 and TRBJ1-5; no reliable D call. The CDR3 runs to 13 residues. The germline CDR1 and CDR2 sequences are SGHTA and FQGTGA. The V end lost 3 bases, the J end lost 3 bases, and 6 bases lay between the germline ends. CDR3 sequence (DNA): TGTGCCAGCAGCTTCACCATCAATCAGCCCCAGCATTTT. This codes for CASSFTINQPQHF.

This chain uses TRBV20-1 with TRBJ2-7; 8 bases align to TRBD2. Germline trimming cut 3 bases from V and 6 bases from J; bases unmatched to any gene: 7. The length of the CDR3 is 13 residues. Germline V CDR1 and CDR2: DFQATT, SNEGSKA (reference sequence). CDR3 coding DNA: TGCAGTGCTAGTGGGCGGGGGGCAGGCGAGCAGTACTTC. This encodes CSASGRGAGEQYF.

This clonotype came up a few times. J is TRBJ2-7 and V is TRBV20-1, with D perhaps TRBD1 or TRBD2 (5 bases each). Germline CDR1 is DFQATT and CDR2 is SNEGSKA (reference sequence). V shed 2 bases and J shed 2 bases, with 16 bases lying between them. The CDR3 consists of 15 residues. The DNA of the CDR3 is TGCAGTGCTAGAAAGTTCGGGGACGCTGCCTACGAGCAGTACTTC. This sequence encodes CSARKFGDAAYEQYF.

Remarks on this clonotype: This CDR3 fails to terminate in the conserved phenylalanine or tryptophan, so it likely reflects a read error. It is unclear where the CDR3 begins or ends on the DNA, so no DNA is shown, and the CDR3 is as TCRdb lists it. V usage is TRBV20-1 and J usage is TRBJ2-5; the listed D gene, TRBD1, was not tested against the DNA. The germline gives CDR1 DFQATT, CDR2 SNEGSKA (reference sequence). Both ends counted, the CDR3 spans 8 residues. The CDR3 loop reads CSVPGYRT.

This clonotype showed up just a few times. V usage is TRBV7-8 and J usage is TRBJ1-2, with 10 bases aligning to TRBD1. Losses at the gene ends were 3 bases for V and 6 bases for J; bases not matched to a gene: 16. Germline CDR1 is SGHVS and CDR2 is FQNEAQ. The CDR3 runs to 18 residues. The CDR3 DNA reads TGTGCCAGCAGCTTCGGCAGCGGGACAGGGGTGCCTCGCGATGGCTACACCTTC. Protein sequence: CASSFGSGTGVPRDGYTF.

This clonotype has just a few counts. The J gene is TRBJ2-3, the V gene TRBV5-1; a weak D match, TRBD1 (6 bases). The V gene's germline CDR1 is SGHRS and CDR2 YFSETQ. V lost 2 bases to trimming and J lost 3 bases, with 13 bases between them. The CDR3 runs to 15 residues. The CDR3 DNA sequence: TGCGCCAGCAGCTTCAGGGGTGGTGATACAGATACGCAGTATTTT. This codes for CASSFRGGDTDTQYF.

In its sample, this clonotype was seen a few times. The chain combines TRBV6-2 or TRBV6-3 with TRBJ2-7, with D possibly TRBD2 on 5 matching bases. This CDR3 spans 12 amino acids. The germline CDR1 and CDR2 sequences are MNHEY and SVGEGT. V dropped 4 bases and J dropped 7 bases, with 11 bases sitting between them. CDR3 residues: CASSWTTGEQYF. CDR3 in DNA: TGTGCCAGCAGTTGGACGACGGGGGAGCAGTACTTC.

Only a few counts were recorded for this clonotype. This sequence joins TRBV12-3 or TRBV12-4 and TRBJ1-1; weak D call: TRBD1 (5 bases). The ends were cut back, 6 bases at V and 1 base at J, with 12 bases in the middle. The CDR3 runs to 14 residues. The CDR3 region has the DNA TGTGCCAGCAGCTTTCAGGGAAGGAACACTGAAGCTTTCTTT. Translation: CASSFQGRNTEAFF.

This clonotype was recorded once. This may be a read error, as it is one base from a much larger clone. The chain carries TRBV20-1 and TRBJ2-7; the D gene is possibly TRBD2 (6 bases). Trimming stripped 2 bases from V and 7 bases from J, with 21 bases between. CDR1 DFQATT and CDR2 SNEGSKA come from the germline V gene (reference sequence). CDR3 length equals 15 residues. CDR3 in amino acids: CSARTGTPTSNEQYF. DNA of the CDR3: TGCAGTGCTAGAACCGGGACTCCCACCAGCAATGAGCAGTACTTC.